The sample holds many counts of the clone carrying this T cell receptor (beta chain). The junction shows a germline mismatch at one end, possibly a read error. Germline V gene data show CDR1 as DFQATT and CDR2 as SNEGSKA (reference sequence). The CDR3 sequence is 12 residues long. Library preparation (for TCRbeta) was performed with unique molecular identifiers. TCRdb reanalysed the PCR reads using MiXCR and keeps one entry per CDR3 protein. Here the sample spans approximately 500,000 distinct CDR3 sequences, 10% to 13% being singletons. This sample was taken from a study of T-cell reconstitution after alpha-beta-depleted transplantation in children.

The chain employs TRBV20-1 and TRBJ2-4; 8 nucleotides match TRBD2. The sequence derives from a child aged 2-15 years with inherited bone marrow failure, due to receive a stem cell transplant. The starting material was PBMCs, obtained before TCRalphabeta/CD19-depleted stem cell transplant. CDR3 DNA: TGCAGTGCGAGACTAGCGATCTACATTCATTACTTC. Protein product: CSARLAIYIHYF.